The clone carrying this TCR beta chain has ten or more counts. What it binds is not known. This sample was included in a study of T cells after yellow fever vaccination. V lost 10 bases and J 5 bases, leaving 17 bases between the germline ends. This CDR3 contains 13 residues. Looked up from germline, CDR1 is WSHSY and CDR2 is SAAADI. Production of TCR cDNA was by 5'RACE template switching, which also added a universal primer site and UMIs. One entry per CDR3 protein, called by TCRdb with MiXCR from the 5' RACE reads. The sample shows 60,000 to 95,000 distinct CDR3 sequences, more than 5.5% of them seen only once. Findings and caveats of the study: From the bulk population, abundant clonotypes could contaminate and appear within FACS-sorted repertoires. At around 95% for CD4 and 70% to 90% for CD8, most primary-vaccination clones showed up again after the booster.

The sequence was obtained from a young man who received the YFV17D yellow fever vaccine. The sample here was CD8+ T cells sorted from PBMCs, taken 10 days after the first yellow fever vaccination. The chain uses TRBV10-2 and TRBJ2-5, with D unclear. The CDR3 loop reads CATSRGHRETQYF. The CDR3 DNA sequence: TGCGCCACCTCGAGAGGCCACCGGGAGACCCAGTACTTC.